Listed here is a single TCR beta chain. The source of the sample is a study of blood T cell repertoires in COVID-19. On the study more broadly: PBMCs, B-cell-depleted T cells, or T cells were the source of the cDNA or gDNA that made up the material.

Original methodology: Estimation of nucleated cell counts was performed using reference gene primer amplification. The data were produced by immunoSEQ multiplex PCR, yet TCRdb's version contains in-frame clones alone and is incomplete. Clonal size and the V and J genes are those of that table, whereas D and trimming came from the DNA. The sample yields about 97,000 clones, roughly 86% seen once. The CDR3 consists of 16 residues. V lost 3 bases and J 3 bases, leaving 15 bases between the germline ends. Per germline, CDR1 LNHDA and CDR2 SQIVND (reference sequence). The sequence was collected from a man between 50 and 59 years old with active or convalescent COVID-19. The specimen was peripheral blood. The rearrangement uses TRBV19 and TRBJ1-5, with D unresolved. The CDR3 region is CASSILAITNNQPQHF. DNA for the CDR3: TGTGCCAGTAGTATTCTTGCGATAACTAACAATCAGCCCCAGCATTTT. The full variable domain, with the rest looked up from reference TRBV19 and TRBJ1-5, is DGGITQSPKYLFRKEGQNVTLSCEQNLNHDAMYWYRQDPGQGLRLIYYSQIVNDFQKGDIAEGYSVSREKKESFPLTVTSAQKNPTAFYLCASSILAITNNQPQHFGDGTRLSIL.